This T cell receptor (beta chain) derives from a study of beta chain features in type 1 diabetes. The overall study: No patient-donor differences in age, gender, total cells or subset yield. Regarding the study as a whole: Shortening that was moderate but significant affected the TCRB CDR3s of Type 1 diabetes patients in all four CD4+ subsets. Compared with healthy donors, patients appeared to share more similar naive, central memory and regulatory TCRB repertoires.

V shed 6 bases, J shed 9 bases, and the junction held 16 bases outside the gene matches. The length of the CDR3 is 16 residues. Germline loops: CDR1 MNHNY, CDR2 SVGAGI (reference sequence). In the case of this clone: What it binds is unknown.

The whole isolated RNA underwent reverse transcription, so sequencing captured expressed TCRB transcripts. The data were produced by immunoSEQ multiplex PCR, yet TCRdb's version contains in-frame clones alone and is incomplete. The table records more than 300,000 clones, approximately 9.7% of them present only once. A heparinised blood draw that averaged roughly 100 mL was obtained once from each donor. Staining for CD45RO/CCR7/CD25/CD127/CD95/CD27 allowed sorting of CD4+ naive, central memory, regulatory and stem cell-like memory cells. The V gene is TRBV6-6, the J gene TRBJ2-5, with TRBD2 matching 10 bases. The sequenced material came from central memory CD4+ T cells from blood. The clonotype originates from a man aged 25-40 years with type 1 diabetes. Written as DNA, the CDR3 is TGTGCCAGCAGCGAATCTCCGGCTAGCGGGGGCGGCGCCCAGTACTTC. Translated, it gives CASSESPASGGGAQYF.